What follows are 23 T cell receptor beta chains derived from one specimen sequenced in a study of metastatic and nonmetastatic thyroid tumors. TCRdb re-analyzed the PCR reads through MiXCR. This table holds some 20,000 clones, over 25% found once. All patients were treatment-naive before thyroid surgery. Source material: adjacent normal tissue. The receptors derive from a female donor with papillary thyroid cancer or a benign thyroid nodule (not recorded which). Some clones in this sample may be carry-over from other donors' samples.

The chain combines TRBV12-3 or TRBV12-4 with TRBJ2-1; D is possibly TRBD2 (6 bases). The CDR3 has 15 amino acids. Trimming pared 5 bases from V and 0 bases from J, leaving 11 bases between. CDR3 region: CASSRDSSSYNEQFF. As DNA, the CDR3 is TGTGCCAGCAGTCGGGACTCCAGCTCCTACAATGAGCAGTTCTTC.

There are a few counts of this clone. The rearrangement uses TRBV28 and TRBJ2-3; 10 bases fit TRBD2. CDR1 and CDR2 (germline): MDHEN, SYDVKM. This CDR3 spans 14 amino acids. With 5 bases clipped from V and 4 bases from J, the junction kept 3 bases outside the gene matches. The CDR3, as DNA: TGTGCCAGCAGTAGCGGGAGGGTCCCAGATACGCAGTATTTT. Protein product: CASSSGRVPDTQYF.

As for this clone: An end of the junction differs from the germline gene, which may be a read error. The rearrangement uses TRBV7-6 and TRBJ2-1; 8 nucleotides line up with TRBD2. The CDR3 contains 16 residues. CDR1 is SGHVS and CDR2 is FNYEAQ in the germline V gene. CDR3 sequence (DNA): TGTGCTAGCAGCTTAGCAGGACTAGCCGGATACAATGAGCAGTTCTTC. It codes for CASSLAGLAGYNEQFF.

This clone was seen many times. The V call is TRBV5-5, the J call TRBJ2-3; TRBD1 matches 7 bases. This CDR3 is 16 amino acids long. The J segment lost 4 bases and the V segment lost 0 bases, leaving 8 bases of the junction unmatched. In germline, CDR1 is SGHKS, CDR2 YYEKEE (reference sequence). CDR3 nucleotides: TGTGCCAGCAGCTTGGAGGGGGCCTGGGGGTCAGATACGCAGTATTTT. Its translation: CASSLEGAWGSDTQYF.

This clone showed up many times. The genes are TRBV29-1 and TRBJ2-3, with 9 bases identical to TRBD2. CDR1 and CDR2 from the germline V gene are SQVTM and ANQGSEA. The CDR3 covers 16 residues. Trimming at V came to 8 bases and at J to 0 bases, leaving 12 bases not matched to a gene. CDR3 in DNA: TGCAGCCTTTTTAGTAGCGGGAGTTTTAGCACAGATACGCAGTATTTT. This translates into CSLFSSGSFSTDTQYF.

This clone was detected ten times or more. The J gene is TRBJ1-3, the V gene TRBV18; no reliable D call. The CDR3 totals 15 residues. Germline loops: CDR1 KGHSH, CDR2 LQKENI. The V and J ends lost 4 bases and 0 bases respectively, with 10 bases between them. The CDR3 here is CASSLDGPSGNTIYF. The CDR3 DNA follows: TGTGCCAGCTCACTAGACGGCCCCTCTGGAAACACCATATATTTT.

This clone showed up just a few times. The rearrangement links TRBV20-1 to TRBJ2-7, with 10 bases identical to TRBD1. The CDR3 spans 15 residues. After removal of 7 bases from V and 7 bases from J, the junction contained 16 bases not matched to a gene. Germline V gene data show CDR1 as DFQATT and CDR2 as SNEGSKA (reference sequence). The CDR3: CSVLPSGTGVGEQYF. In DNA, the CDR3 is TGCAGTGTTCTCCCATCCGGGACAGGGGTGGGTGAGCAGTACTTC.

This clone has only a few counts. The chain couples TRBV6-1 to TRBJ1-1; D call uncertain. The germline gives CDR1 MNHNS, CDR2 SASEGT. The CDR3 contains 12 residues. Trimming took 6 bases from V and 1 from J, leaving 6 bases between them. Written as DNA, the CDR3 is TGTGCCAGCAGAAAGACGAACACTGAAGCTTTCTTT. Protein: CASRKTNTEAFF.

The chain couples TRBV6-5 to TRBJ2-7; either TRBD1 or TRBD2 may fit D (6 bases each). The CDR3 length is 14 residues. V lost 0 bases, J lost 2 bases, and 8 bases lay in between. Looked up from germline, CDR1 is MNHEY and CDR2 is SVGAGI. CDR3 sequence: CASSYSGGTYEQYF. The CDR3 DNA sequence: TGTGCCAGCAGTTACTCGGGGGGCACCTACGAGCAGTACTTC.

This clone was counted once. The chain uses TRBV20-1 and TRBJ2-1; TRBD2 agrees at 7 bases. This CDR3 is built from 16 residues. With 0 bases clipped from V and 1 base from J, the junction kept 6 bases outside the gene matches. Germline V gene lookup returns CDR1 DFQATT and CDR2 SNEGSKA (reference sequence). The CDR3 is CSAREVGEGSYNEQFF. The CDR3 bases are TGCAGTGCTAGAGAAGTAGGGGAGGGTTCCTACAATGAGCAGTTCTTC.

The chain uses TRBV5-1 and TRBJ2-7; 10 bases are shared with TRBD2. The CDR3 runs to 15 residues. V lost 0 bases to trimming and J lost 5 bases; unmatched junction nucleotides: 5. Germline values: CDR1 SGHRS, CDR2 YFSETQ. CDR3 sequence: CASSLVVLAGDEQYF. In nucleotides, the CDR3 is TGCGCCAGCAGCTTGGTGGTTCTAGCGGGAGACGAGCAGTACTTC.

This sequence joins TRBV28 and TRBJ2-4; tentative D call: TRBD2 (6 bases). The ends were cut back, 7 bases at V and 4 bases at J, with 20 bases in the middle. This CDR3 has 16 residues. The germline gives CDR1 MDHEN, CDR2 SYDVKM. The CDR3 DNA sequence: TGTGCCAGCACCCCCTGGGGGGTCCTAGAAAAAAACATTCAGTACTTC. Its protein product is CASTPWGVLEKNIQYF.

This clone was observed many times. The V gene is TRBV5-4, the J gene TRBJ2-7, with a weak D call TRBD1 (7 bases). Trimming took off 4 bases at V and 1 base at J, with 15 bases between the two ends. This CDR3 region has 15 residues. Germline V gives CDR1 SGHNT, CDR2 YYREEE (reference sequence). This CDR3 reads CASSVSGGQSYEQYF. The CDR3 coding sequence is TGTGCCAGCAGCGTGTCCGGGGGACAGTCCTACGAGCAGTACTTC.

This clone was counted many times. The rearrangement links TRBV7-8 to TRBJ2-7; perhaps TRBD1 as D (6 bases). CDR1 is SGHVS, CDR2 FQNEAQ, per germline. CDR3 size: 13 residues. The V gene lost 6 bases and the J gene lost 2 bases, with 11 bases spanning the gap. Written as DNA, the CDR3 is TGTGCCAGCAGGGGAGCAGGGGCCTACGAGCAGTACTTC. It is translated as CASRGAGAYEQYF.

This CDR3 reads CASRSTGTDYGYTF. The DNA of the CDR3 is TGTGCCAGCAGATCCACCGGGACGGACTATGGCTACACCTTC. The chain is built from TRBV6-2 or TRBV6-3 and TRBJ1-2, with D tentatively TRBD1 (5 bases). V was clipped by 6 bases and J by 3 bases, with 14 bases between them. Germline V gives CDR1 MNHEY, CDR2 SVGEGT. The CDR3 runs 14 residues.

This sequence joins TRBV19 and TRBJ1-2; D uncertain. The V end lost 2 bases, the J end lost 8 bases, and 6 bases lay between the germline ends. The CDR3 totals 11 residues. Germline lookup yields CDR1 LNHDA and CDR2 SQIVND (reference sequence). The CDR3 nucleotides are TGTGCCAGTAGTATATCTGCGGGCTACACCTTC. It yields the protein CASSISAGYTF.

The genes are TRBV19 and TRBJ1-2; D may be TRBD1 (5 bases). Germline V gene sequence: CDR1 LNHDA, CDR2 SQIVND (reference sequence). There are 18 residues in the CDR3. The V end lost 1 base, the J end lost 5 bases, and 23 bases lay between the germline ends. CDR3 sequence reads: CASSIVGGIRGSGYGYTF. DNA for the CDR3: TGTGCCAGTAGTATAGTTGGGGGGATCCGGGGCTCCGGATATGGCTACACCTTC.

This clone is medium-sized (0.01 to 0.1%). V gene TRBV19 combines with J gene TRBJ2-7; 9 bases line up with TRBD1. Germline trimming cut 6 bases from V and 1 base from J; bases unmatched to any gene: 1. Germline values: CDR1 LNHDA, CDR2 SQIVND (reference sequence). The CDR3 sequence is 13 residues long. CDR3 loop: CASRGQGSYEQYF. The CDR3 DNA follows: TGTGCCAGTAGGGGACAGGGATCCTACGAGCAGTACTTC.

This chain's CDR3 is CASSYQRDSYEQYF. CDR3 sequence (DNA): TGTGCCAGCAGTTACCAGCGGGACTCCTACGAGCAGTACTTC. The J gene is TRBJ2-7, the V gene TRBV6-2 or TRBV6-3; 7 bases agree with TRBD2. The CDR3 has 14 amino acids. Per germline, CDR1 MNHEY and CDR2 SVGEGT. Unmatched junction bases numbered 1, after V lost 2 bases and J lost 0 bases.

This clone was seen a few times. The same CDR3 is also encoded by other DNA sequences in this sample. This chain joins TRBV15 and TRBJ2-7; 8 bases align to TRBD1. The CDR3 length is 15 residues. The ends lost 1 base at V and 3 bases at J; junction bases unmatched: 5. The V gene's germline CDR1 is LNHNV and CDR2 YYDKDF (reference sequence). CDR3 sequence (DNA): TGTGCCACCAGCAGAGGAACAGGGGGTATCTACGAGCAGTACTTC. Translation: CATSRGTGGIYEQYF.

In nucleotides, the CDR3 is TGCAGTGCCGGGGAAGGAAGCCAGCCCCAGCATTTT. Protein: CSAGEGSQPQHF. The V gene is TRBV20-1, the J gene TRBJ1-5; D unclear. V was clipped by 6 bases and J by 7 bases, with 13 bases between them. Germline values: CDR1 DFQATT, CDR2 SNEGSKA (reference sequence). The CDR3 loop spans 12 amino acids.

This clone has only a few counts. J is TRBJ2-7 and V is TRBV6-1; TRBD1 matches 10 bases. Germline loops: CDR1 MNHNS, CDR2 SASEGT. CDR3 size: 15 residues. V shed 6 bases, J shed 7 bases, and the junction held 12 bases outside the gene matches. CDR3: CASRSDRDRGREQYF. In DNA, the CDR3 is TGTGCCAGCAGATCCGACCGGGACAGGGGAAGGGAGCAGTACTTC.

Many counts were recorded for this clone. CDR3 amino acids: CASTQGRLMNTEAFF. CDR3 coding DNA: TGTGCCAGCACCCAGGGCCGGTTAATGAACACTGAAGCTTTCTTT. The V call is TRBV28, the J call TRBJ1-1; tentative D call: TRBD1 (5 bases). V gave up 7 bases and J gave up 0 bases, with 15 bases separating them. Germline V CDR1 and CDR2: MDHEN, SYDVKM. This CDR3 has 15 residues.